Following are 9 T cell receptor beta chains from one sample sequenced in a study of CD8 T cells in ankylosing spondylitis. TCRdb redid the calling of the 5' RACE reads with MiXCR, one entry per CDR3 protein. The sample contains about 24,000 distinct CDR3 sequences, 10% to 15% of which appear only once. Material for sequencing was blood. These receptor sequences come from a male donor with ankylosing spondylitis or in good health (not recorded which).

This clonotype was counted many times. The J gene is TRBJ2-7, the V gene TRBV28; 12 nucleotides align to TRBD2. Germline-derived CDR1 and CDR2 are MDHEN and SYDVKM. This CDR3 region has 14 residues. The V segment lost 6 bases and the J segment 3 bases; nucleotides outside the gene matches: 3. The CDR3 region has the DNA TGTGCCAGCAGGCGGACTAGCGGGAACTACGAGCAGTACTTC. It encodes CASRRTSGNYEQYF.

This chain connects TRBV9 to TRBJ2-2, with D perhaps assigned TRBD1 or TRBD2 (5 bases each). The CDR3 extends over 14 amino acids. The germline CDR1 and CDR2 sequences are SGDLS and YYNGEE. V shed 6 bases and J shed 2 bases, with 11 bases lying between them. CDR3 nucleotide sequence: TGTGCCAGCAACTCCGGGGCAAACACCGGGGAGCTGTTTTTT. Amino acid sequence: CASNSGANTGELFF.

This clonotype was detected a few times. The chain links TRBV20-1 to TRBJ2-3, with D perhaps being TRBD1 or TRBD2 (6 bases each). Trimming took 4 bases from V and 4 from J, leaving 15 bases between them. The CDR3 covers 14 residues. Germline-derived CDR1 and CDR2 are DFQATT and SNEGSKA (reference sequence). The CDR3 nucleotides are TGCAGTGCTAAAGTTGTGGGGGGCGCAGATACGCAGTATTTT. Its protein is CSAKVVGGADTQYF.

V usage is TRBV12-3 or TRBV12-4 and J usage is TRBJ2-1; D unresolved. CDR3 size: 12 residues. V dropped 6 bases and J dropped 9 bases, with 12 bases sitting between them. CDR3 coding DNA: TGTGCCAGCAGATCCCCGGTCCTTGAGCAGTTCTTC. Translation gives CASRSPVLEQFF.

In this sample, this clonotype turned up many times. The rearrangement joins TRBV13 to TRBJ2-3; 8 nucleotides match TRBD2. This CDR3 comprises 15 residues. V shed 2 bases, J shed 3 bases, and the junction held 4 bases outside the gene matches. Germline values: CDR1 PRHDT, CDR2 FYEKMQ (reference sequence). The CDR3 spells CASSLTGGSTDTQYF. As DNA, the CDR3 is TGTGCCAGCAGCTTAACGGGGGGGAGTACAGATACGCAGTATTTT.

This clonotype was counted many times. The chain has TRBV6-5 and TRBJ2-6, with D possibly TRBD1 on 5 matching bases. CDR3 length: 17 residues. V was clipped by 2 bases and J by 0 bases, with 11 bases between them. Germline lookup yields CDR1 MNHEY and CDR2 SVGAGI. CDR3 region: CASSYQGRSSGANVLTF. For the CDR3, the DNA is TGTGCCAGCAGTTACCAGGGCCGAAGCTCTGGGGCCAACGTCCTGACTTTC.

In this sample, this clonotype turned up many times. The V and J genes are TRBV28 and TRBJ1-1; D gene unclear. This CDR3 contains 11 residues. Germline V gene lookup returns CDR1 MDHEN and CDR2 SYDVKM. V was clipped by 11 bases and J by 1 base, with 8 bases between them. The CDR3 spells CAAGKNTEAFF. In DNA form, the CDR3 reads TGTGCCGCCGGAAAGAACACTGAAGCTTTCTTT.

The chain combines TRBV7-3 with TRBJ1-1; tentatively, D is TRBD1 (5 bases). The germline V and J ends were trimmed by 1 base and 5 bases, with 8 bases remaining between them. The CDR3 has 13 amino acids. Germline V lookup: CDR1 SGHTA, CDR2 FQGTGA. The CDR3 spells CASSLRGETEAFF. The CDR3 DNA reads TGTGCCAGCAGCTTAAGAGGGGAAACTGAAGCTTTCTTT. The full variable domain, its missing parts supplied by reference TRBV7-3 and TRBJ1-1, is GAGVSQTPSNKVTEKGKYVELRCDPISGHTALYWYRQSLGQGPEFLIYFQGTGAADDSGLPNDRFFAVRPEGSVSTLKIQRTERGDSAVYLCASSLRGETEAFFGQGTRLTVV.

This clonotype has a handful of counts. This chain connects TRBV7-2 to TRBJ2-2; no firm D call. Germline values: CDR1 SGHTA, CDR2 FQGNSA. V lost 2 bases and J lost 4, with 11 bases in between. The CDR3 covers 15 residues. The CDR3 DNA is TGTGCCAGCAGCTTAAGGGATCCGCGCACCGGGGAGCTGTTTTTT. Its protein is CASSLRDPRTGELFF.